This T cell receptor (beta chain) was sequenced during a study of early T cells in non-severe SARS-CoV-2 infection (dated by TCRdb to about 2021). Some background on the complete study: Because TCR sequencing relied on bulk RNA taken from unsorted whole blood, pairing of alpha and beta chains was not possible.

At least ten counts were recorded for this clonotype. Its recognized antigen is unknown. No much larger clone exists at a distance of one base, and base qualities are not known. Set within a cohort of healthcare workers in London, UK, this nested case-control study involved weekly PCR testing of nasopharyngeal swabs along with blood sampling. Healthcare workers were enrolled in the week of the UK lockdown, from 23 to 31 March 2020, and were followed every week for up to roughly 16 weeks. The CDR3 holds 12 amino acids from the cysteine to the phenylalanine. The kept DNA is CDR3 alone, 36 bases in frame from the first base. V is shortened by 6 bases, J by 3 bases, and the region joining them spans 9 bases. The germline V gene sets CDR1 to MDHEN and CDR2 to SYDVKM. Overall study results and their limits: VDJdb matching was skewed toward anti-spike CD8 responses and likely underestimated virus-specific expansions by missing private and CD4 specificities.

Libraries were made using 5' RACE. These reads were obtained on a NextSeq 500. To correct for sequencing error and PCR bias, the TCR library protocol tagged individual cDNA molecules with unique molecular identifiers. Both TCR alpha and beta chains were sequenced, and tight co-correlation was observed between alpha and beta sequence abundances in each sample. The published analysis was carried out like this. Decombinator V4 was used to annotate TCR sequences for V gene, J gene and CDR3. Expanded TCRs were defined as changing significantly between any two time points under a Poisson model with p below 0.0001. TCR abundances were normalised to the total number of TCRs sequenced in each sample and reported as counts per million. TRAV1-2 paired with TRAJ12, TRAJ20 or TRAJ33 defined MAIT TCRs, while TRAV10 paired with TRAJ18 defined iNKT TCRs. A search of VDJdb, accessed on 1 November 2021, was run for TCRs annotated to CMV, EBV and SARS-CoV-2, with TCRs annotated for multiple antigens excluded. Using fastp trimming at Q25 and MiXCR clonotype assembly, TCRdb reanalyzed the public sequencing data and kept in-frame beta chains. Here each entry gathers all rows of one CDR3 protein and keeps the most common genes and DNA. In this record, the V and J calls reflect TCRdb's handling and not the investigators' own analysis. In this sample the table shows some 91,000 distinct CDR3 sequences, approximately 13% of which occur a single time. The ten largest clones represent approximately 2.3% of the sample.

This TCR came from an adult who was a healthcare worker with PCR-confirmed SARS-CoV-2 infection or an uninfected control (not recorded which). The specimen was whole blood. The rearranged segments are TRBV28 and TRBJ2-7, and perhaps TRBD1 as D gene, on 6 matching bases. The CDR3 reads as follows: CASSSDSYEQYF. The DNA sequence is given as TGTGCCAGCAGCTCGGACAGCTACGAGCAGTACTTC.